Below are 14 T cell receptor beta chains sequenced from a single sample in a study of chemoradiotherapy in HPV16-positive cancers. Method: immunoSEQ multiplex PCR; TCRdb's copy keeps in-frame clones and lacks some. Found here are roughly 19,000 clones, about 80% of them singletons; the top ten hold roughly 3.7%. Sequenced here: blood, sampled from a patient who underwent chemoradiotherapy. The receptor set was obtained from a human donor with HPV-associated anogenital cancer.

The chain links TRBV6-1 to TRBJ2-2; D is perhaps TRBD2 (5 bases). The V end lost 7 bases, the J end lost 3 bases, and 12 bases lay between the germline ends. CDR3 length: 14 residues. In germline, CDR1 is MNHNS, CDR2 SASEGT. CDR3 nucleotide sequence: TGTGCCAGCAATGCCGGGATCCACACCGGGGAGCTGTTTTTT. Translated, it gives CASNAGIHTGELFF.

The V call is TRBV9, the J call TRBJ1-3; D remains unclear. Trimming took off 0 bases at V and 0 bases at J, with 10 bases between the two ends. The length of the CDR3 is 16 residues. Germline V lookup: CDR1 SGDLS, CDR2 YYNGEE. The CDR3 sequence is CASSVDLASSGNTIYF. The CDR3 DNA follows: TGTGCCAGCAGCGTAGATCTGGCGAGCTCTGGAAACACCATATATTTT.

This chain joins TRBV7-6 and TRBJ2-2; tentatively, D is TRBD1 (6 bases). Trimming shortened V by 6 bases and J by 7 bases, and 15 bases separated the two germline ends. This CDR3 has 14 residues. CDR1 is SGHVS and CDR2 is FNYEAQ in the germline V gene. The CDR3 region is CASSLPQGYGELFF. For the CDR3, the DNA is TGTGCCAGCAGTTTACCACAGGGATACGGGGAGCTGTTTTTT. Combining the CDR3 with reference TRBV7-6 and TRBJ2-2 gives the whole variable domain GAGVSQSPRYKVTKRGQDVALRCDPISGHVSLYWYRQALGQGPEFLTYFNYEAQQDKSGLPNDRFSAERPEGSISTLTIQRTEQRDSAMYRCASSLPQGYGELFFGEGSRLTVL.

The chain has TRBV6-1 and TRBJ1-2, with unresolved D. The germline V gene encodes CDR1 MNHNS and CDR2 SASEGT. Trimming took off 8 bases at V and 2 bases at J, with 6 bases between the two ends. This CDR3 region has 11 residues. Written as DNA, the CDR3 is TGTGCCAGCTTCCAGAACTATGGCTACACCTTC. This encodes CASFQNYGYTF.

The chain couples TRBV5-4 to TRBJ1-1, with D maybe TRBD1 (5 bases). Germline V gene lookup returns CDR1 SGHNT and CDR2 YYREEE (reference sequence). The CDR3 has 15 amino acids. Trimming cost V 4 bases and J 1 base, with 14 bases left between them. CDR3 bases: TGTGCCAGCAGCATGCAGGGAGTTTGGAACACTGAAGCTTTCTTT. This sequence encodes CASSMQGVWNTEAFF.

The chain combines TRBV11-2 with TRBJ1-3, with D unresolved. The CDR3 runs to 14 residues. Trimming left V 5 bases short and J 6 bases short, with 14 bases between. Germline CDR1 SGHAT, CDR2 FQNNGV. The CDR3 coding sequence is TGTGCCAGCAGCCCTAGACTGTTATTAAACACCATATATTTT. This gives the protein CASSPRLLLNTIYF.

The chain is built from TRBV6-1 and TRBJ1-3; TRBD1 agrees at 9 bases. J was trimmed by 5 bases and V by 8 bases; bases with no gene match: 7. The CDR3 runs to 14 residues. CDR1 and CDR2 (germline): MNHNS, SASEGT. The CDR3 loop is CASGDRGYRNTIYF. The CDR3 DNA is TGTGCCAGCGGCGACAGGGGGTATAGAAACACCATATATTTT.

The chain links TRBV9 to TRBJ1-2; 7 positions match TRBD1. After removal of 7 bases from V and 2 bases from J, the junction contained 2 bases not matched to a gene. CDR3 length equals 12 residues. The germline gives CDR1 SGDLS, CDR2 YYNGEE. This CDR3 is CASVGQNYGYTF. The CDR3 nucleotides read TGTGCCAGCGTGGGACAGAACTATGGCTACACCTTC.

This clone was picked up one time. The chain carries TRBV29-1 and TRBJ2-1; maybe TRBD2 (7 bases). In germline, CDR1 is SQVTM, CDR2 ANQGSEA. This CDR3 spans 13 amino acids. V lost 4 bases and J lost 7, with 14 bases in between. This CDR3 is CSVAAGAGNEQFF. The CDR3, as DNA: TGCAGCGTTGCGGCGGGGGCAGGGAATGAGCAGTTCTTC.

The chain uses TRBV19 and TRBJ1-1; D is undetermined. V was shortened by 5 bases and J by 0 bases, with 4 bases between the two germline ends. Germline CDR1 reads LNHDA; CDR2 reads SQIVND (reference sequence). This CDR3 is built from 12 residues. The CDR3 here is CASSQMNTEAFF. DNA of the CDR3: TGTGCCAGTAGTCAAATGAACACTGAAGCTTTCTTT.

The V gene is TRBV4-2, the J gene TRBJ2-3; D is uncertain. The germline CDR1 and CDR2 sequences are LGHNA and YNFKEQ. Trimming left V 3 bases short and J 5 bases short, with 15 bases between. CDR3 length equals 15 residues. The CDR3 is CASSQDPIRRDTQYF. DNA for the CDR3: TGTGCCAGCAGCCAGGACCCAATTCGAAGAGATACGCAGTATTTT.

This chain connects TRBV19 to TRBJ1-1; D may be TRBD1 (6 bases). The CDR3 totals 15 residues. V lost 3 bases and J lost 7, with 18 bases in between. Germline values: CDR1 LNHDA, CDR2 SQIVND (reference sequence). CDR3 protein: CASSIHNNREFEAFF. The CDR3 bases are TGTGCCAGTAGTATTCACAACAACAGGGAGTTTGAAGCTTTCTTT.

The CDR3 reads CATVAGGPEQYF. CDR3 nucleotide sequence: TGTGCCACCGTAGCGGGGGGGCCCGAGCAGTACTTC. This chain joins TRBV10-3 and TRBJ2-7, with 11 bases lining up with TRBD2. The CDR3 covers 12 residues. CDR1 is ENHRY, CDR2 SYGVKD, per germline. V was pared by 10 bases and J by 6 bases, with 5 bases of the junction left unmatched.

In DNA, the CDR3 is TGTGCCAGCAGCCGGACAGGGGTGACGGTCGGGGAGCTGTTTTTT. Its translation is CASSRTGVTVGELFF. The chain uses TRBV5-6 and TRBJ2-2, with 9 bases lining up with TRBD1. This CDR3 is 15 amino acids long. Germline V lookup: CDR1 SGHDT, CDR2 YYEEEE. V gave up 4 bases and J gave up 7 bases; unmatched junction bases: 8.